The text below deals with one T cell receptor beta chain. These data come from a study of blood T cell repertoires in COVID-19. Germline values: CDR1 SGHVS, CDR2 FQNEAQ. V lost 4 bases and J lost 4, with 11 bases in between. This CDR3 has 14 residues. The repertoire was sequenced with immunoSEQ multiplex PCR; TCRdb's copy has only in-frame clones and lacks some. The sample lists approximately 300,000 clones, 70% to 90% occurring once. Sequenced input: peripheral blood. The J gene is TRBJ2-1, the V gene TRBV7-8; D may be TRBD1 (6 bases). This TCR derives from a woman aged 50 to 60 with active or convalescent COVID-19. The chain's CDR3 is CASSSTGIYNEQFF. DNA for the CDR3: TGTGCCAGCAGCTCCACAGGGATTTACAATGAGCAGTTCTTC.